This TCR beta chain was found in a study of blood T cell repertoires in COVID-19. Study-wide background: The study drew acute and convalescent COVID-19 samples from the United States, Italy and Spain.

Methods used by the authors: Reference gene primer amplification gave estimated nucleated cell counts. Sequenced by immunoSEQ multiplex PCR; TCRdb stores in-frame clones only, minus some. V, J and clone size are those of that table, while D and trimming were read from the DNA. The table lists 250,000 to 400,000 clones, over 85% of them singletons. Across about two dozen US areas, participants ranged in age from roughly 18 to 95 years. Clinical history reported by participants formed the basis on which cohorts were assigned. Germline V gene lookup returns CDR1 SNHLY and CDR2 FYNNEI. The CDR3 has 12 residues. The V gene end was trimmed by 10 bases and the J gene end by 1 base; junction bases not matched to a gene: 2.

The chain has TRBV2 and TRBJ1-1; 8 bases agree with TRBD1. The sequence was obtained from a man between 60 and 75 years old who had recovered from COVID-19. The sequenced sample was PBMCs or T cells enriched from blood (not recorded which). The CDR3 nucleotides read TGTGCCAAAGGGACAGGGAACACTGAAGCTTTCTTT. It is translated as CAKGTGNTEAFF.